This T cell receptor beta chain was retrieved from a study of blood T cell repertoires in COVID-19. Study-wide context: Both acute and convalescent COVID-19 samples were obtained from the United States, Italy and Spain. PBMCs, B-cell-depleted T cells, or T cells were the source of the cDNA or gDNA that made up the material.

The trim removed 1 base at V and 2 bases at J, leaving 0 bases unmatched. Germline CDR1 reads LGHDT; CDR2 reads YNNKEL (reference sequence). The CDR3 sequence is 15 residues long. Source study methods: Cell counts per sample came from amplifying reference gene primers. TCRdb's copy holds only in-frame clones and misses some; the assay was immunoSEQ multiplex PCR. V, J and clone size are those of that table, while D and trimming were read from the DNA. The table lists roughly 210,000 clones, roughly 80% of them singletons. Input material: peripheral blood. The V and J genes are TRBV3-1 (or the pseudogene TRBV3-2) and TRBJ2-1, with 9 bases that match TRBD2. This TCR was recovered from an elderly woman with COVID-19, enrolled during active disease. The CDR3 sequence is CASSQVAGAYNEQFF. The CDR3 DNA reads TGTGCCAGCAGCCAAGTAGCGGGGGCCTACAATGAGCAGTTCTTC.